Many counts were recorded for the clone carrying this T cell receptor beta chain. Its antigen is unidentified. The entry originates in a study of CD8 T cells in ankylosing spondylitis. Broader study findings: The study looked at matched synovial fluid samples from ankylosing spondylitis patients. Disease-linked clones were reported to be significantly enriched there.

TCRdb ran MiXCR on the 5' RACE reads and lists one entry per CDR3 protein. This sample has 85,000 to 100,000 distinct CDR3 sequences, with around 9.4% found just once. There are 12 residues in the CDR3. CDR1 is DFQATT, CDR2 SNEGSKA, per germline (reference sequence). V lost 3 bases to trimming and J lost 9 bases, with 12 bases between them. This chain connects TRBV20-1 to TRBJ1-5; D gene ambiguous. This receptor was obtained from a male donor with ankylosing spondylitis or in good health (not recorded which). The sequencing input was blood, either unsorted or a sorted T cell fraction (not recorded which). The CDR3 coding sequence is TGCAGTGCTAGGAGCGGGATCGGGCCCCAGCATTTT. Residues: CSARSGIGPQHF.